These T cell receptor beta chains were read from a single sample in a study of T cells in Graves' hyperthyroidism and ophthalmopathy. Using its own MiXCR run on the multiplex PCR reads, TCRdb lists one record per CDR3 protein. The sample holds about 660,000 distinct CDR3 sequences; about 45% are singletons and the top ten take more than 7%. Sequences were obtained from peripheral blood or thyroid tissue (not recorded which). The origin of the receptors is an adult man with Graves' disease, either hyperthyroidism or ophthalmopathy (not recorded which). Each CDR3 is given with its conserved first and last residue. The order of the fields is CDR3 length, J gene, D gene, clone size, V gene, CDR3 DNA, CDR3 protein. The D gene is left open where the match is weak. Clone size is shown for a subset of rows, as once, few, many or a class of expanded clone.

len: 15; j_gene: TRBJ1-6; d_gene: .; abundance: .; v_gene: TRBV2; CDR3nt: TGTGCCAGCAGTGAATCAGGGGTTGATAATTCACCCCTCCACTTT; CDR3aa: CASSESGVDNSPLHF
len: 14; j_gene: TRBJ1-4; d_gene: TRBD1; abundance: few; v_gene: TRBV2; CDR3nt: TGTGCCAGCAGTTACGGGACAGGGGAGGAAAAACTGTTTTTT; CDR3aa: CASSYGTGEEKLFF
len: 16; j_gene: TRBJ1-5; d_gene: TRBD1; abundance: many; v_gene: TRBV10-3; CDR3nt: TGTGCCATCAGTGATGGGACAGGGGGGTCGCGGCAGCCCCAGCATTTT; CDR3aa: CAISDGTGGSRQPQHF
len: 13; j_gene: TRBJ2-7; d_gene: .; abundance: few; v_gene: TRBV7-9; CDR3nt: TGTGCCAGCAGCTCCTCCCTAACCTACGAGCAGTACTTC; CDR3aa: CASSSSLTYEQYF
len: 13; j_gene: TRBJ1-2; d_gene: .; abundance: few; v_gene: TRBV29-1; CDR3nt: TGCAGCGTTTTAGCCCTTCTGAACTATGGCTACACCTTC; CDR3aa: CSVLALLNYGYTF
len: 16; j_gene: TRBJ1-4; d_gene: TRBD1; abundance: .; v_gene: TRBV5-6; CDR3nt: TGTGCCAGCAGCTTTTCCGGACAGGGGACGAGAGAAAAACTGTTTTTT; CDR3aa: CASSFSGQGTREKLFF
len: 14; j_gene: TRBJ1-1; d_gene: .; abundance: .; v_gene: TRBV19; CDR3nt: TGTGCCAGTAGTACCTCGGGTTCAACTAGTGAAGCTTTCTTT; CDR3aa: CASSTSGSTSEAFF
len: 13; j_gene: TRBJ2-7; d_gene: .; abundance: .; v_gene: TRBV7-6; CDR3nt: TGTGCCAGCAGCCCTGGGCCCGCGAGGGAGCAGTACTTC; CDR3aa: CASSPGPAREQYF
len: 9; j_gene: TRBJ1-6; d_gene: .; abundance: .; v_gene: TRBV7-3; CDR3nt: TGTGCCAGCATCCCACCCCTCCACTTT; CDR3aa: CASIPPLHF
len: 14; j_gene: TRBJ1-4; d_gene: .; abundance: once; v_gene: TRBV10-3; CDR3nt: TGTGCCATCCATGTGGGGGTGGATAATGAAAAACTGTTTTTT; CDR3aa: CAIHVGVDNEKLFF
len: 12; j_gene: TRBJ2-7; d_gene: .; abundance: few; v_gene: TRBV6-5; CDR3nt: TGTGCCAGCAGCATCGATTCGCGTACGGAGTACTTC; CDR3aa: CASSIDSRTEYF
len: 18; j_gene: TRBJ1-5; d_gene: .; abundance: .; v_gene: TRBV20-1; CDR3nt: TGCAGTGCTACCCGTTCGGTACGAAGCCTGGGATACAATCAGCCCCAGCATTTT; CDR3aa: CSATRSVRSLGYNQPQHF
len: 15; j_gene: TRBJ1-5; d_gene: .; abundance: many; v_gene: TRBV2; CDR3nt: TGTGCCAGCAGCCAGGACAGAGAGAGAGCTCAGCCCCAGCATTTT; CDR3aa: CASSQDRERAQPQHF
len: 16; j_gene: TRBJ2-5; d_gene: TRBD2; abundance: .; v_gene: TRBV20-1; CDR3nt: TGCAGTGCTGGCAGACTAGCGGACGGCGACCAAGAGACCCAGTACTTC; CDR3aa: CSAGRLADGDQETQYF
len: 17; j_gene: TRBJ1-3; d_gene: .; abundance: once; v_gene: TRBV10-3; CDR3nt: TGTGCCATCAGGGAGACAGAAAGCTCCAGCTCTGGAAACACCATATATTTT; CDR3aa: CAIRETESSSSGNTIYF
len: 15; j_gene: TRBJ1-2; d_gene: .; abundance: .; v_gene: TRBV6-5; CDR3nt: TGTGCCAGCAGCCACTTGATGGACAGAAACTATGGCTACACCTTC; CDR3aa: CASSHLMDRNYGYTF
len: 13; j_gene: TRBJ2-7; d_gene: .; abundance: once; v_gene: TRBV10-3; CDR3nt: TGTGCCATCAGGCACAAGGGTAAATACGAGCAGTACTTC; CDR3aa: CAIRHKGKYEQYF
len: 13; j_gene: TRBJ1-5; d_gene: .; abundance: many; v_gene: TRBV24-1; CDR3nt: TGTGCCACCAGTGAAGCGGACAATCAGCCCCAGCATTTT; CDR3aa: CATSEADNQPQHF
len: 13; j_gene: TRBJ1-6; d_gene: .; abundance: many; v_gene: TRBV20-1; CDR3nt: TGCAGTGCCGCACTTGGGGTGGGTTCACCCCTCCACTTT; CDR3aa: CSAALGVGSPLHF
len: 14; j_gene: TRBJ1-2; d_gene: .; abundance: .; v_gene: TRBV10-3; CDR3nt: TGTGCCCGGGTTTGGGGGGGGCGAGACTATGGCTACACCTTC; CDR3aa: CARVWGGRDYGYTF
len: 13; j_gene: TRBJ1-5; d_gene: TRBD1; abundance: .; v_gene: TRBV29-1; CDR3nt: TGCAGCGTTGGACAGGGGTGGAAGCAGCCCCAGCATTTT; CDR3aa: CSVGQGWKQPQHF
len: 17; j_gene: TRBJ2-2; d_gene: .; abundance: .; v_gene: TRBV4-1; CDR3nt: TGCGCCAGCAGCTACGGCGGTCAGACCAGACACACCGGGGAGCTGTTTTTT; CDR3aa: CASSYGGQTRHTGELFF
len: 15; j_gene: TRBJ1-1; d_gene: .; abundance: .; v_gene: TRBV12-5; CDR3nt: TGTGCCAGCAGTTCATGGGAGCCCATGAACACTGAAGCCTTCTTT; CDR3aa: CASSSWEPMNTEAFF
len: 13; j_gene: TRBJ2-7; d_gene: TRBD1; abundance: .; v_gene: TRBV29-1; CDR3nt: TGCAGCGTGTCCGCCGGGACAGACTACGAGCAGTACTTC; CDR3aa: CSVSAGTDYEQYF
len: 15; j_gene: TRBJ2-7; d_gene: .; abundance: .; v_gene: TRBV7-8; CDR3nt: TGTGCCAGTTGTTTAGTCGGTGAAAGCTCCTACGAGCAGTACTTC; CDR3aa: CASCLVGESSYEQYF
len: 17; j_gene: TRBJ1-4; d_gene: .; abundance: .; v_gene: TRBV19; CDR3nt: TGTGCCAGTAGTACCGGACTGGGCCGGATCCAGAACGAAAAACTGTTTTTT; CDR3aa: CASSTGLGRIQNEKLFF
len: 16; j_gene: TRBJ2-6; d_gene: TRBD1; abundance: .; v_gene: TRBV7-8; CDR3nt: TGTGCCAGCAGCTGGACAGGGAACTCTGGGGCCAACGTCCTGACTTTC; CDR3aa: CASSWTGNSGANVLTF
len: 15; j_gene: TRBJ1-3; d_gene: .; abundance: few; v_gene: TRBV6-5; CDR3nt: TGTGCCAGCAGTGAAATGTTACTCTCTGGAAACACCATATATTTT; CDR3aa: CASSEMLLSGNTIYF
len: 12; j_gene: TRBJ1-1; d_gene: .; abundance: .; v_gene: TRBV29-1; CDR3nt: TGCAGCGGAATCCGCTGGGACACTGAAGCTTTCTTT; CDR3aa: CSGIRWDTEAFF
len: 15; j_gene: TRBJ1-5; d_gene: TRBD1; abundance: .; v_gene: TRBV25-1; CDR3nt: TGTGCCAGTGGGACGGGACAGGGCAACAATCAGCCCCAGCATTTT; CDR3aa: CASGTGQGNNQPQHF
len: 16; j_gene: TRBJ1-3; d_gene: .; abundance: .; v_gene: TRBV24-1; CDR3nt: TGTGCCACAGCAGCACCCGGCGGACCCTCTGGAAACACCATATATTTT; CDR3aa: CATAAPGGPSGNTIYF
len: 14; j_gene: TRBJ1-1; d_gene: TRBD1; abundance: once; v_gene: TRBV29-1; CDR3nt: TGCAGCGTTGCCGGAGGACAGGGTAACACTGAAGCTTTCTTT; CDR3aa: CSVAGGQGNTEAFF
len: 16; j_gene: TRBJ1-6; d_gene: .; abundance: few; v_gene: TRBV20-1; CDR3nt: TGCAGTGCTAGAGCACCGGAGGAGGGAGTCCGTTCACCCCTCCACTTT; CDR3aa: CSARAPEEGVRSPLHF
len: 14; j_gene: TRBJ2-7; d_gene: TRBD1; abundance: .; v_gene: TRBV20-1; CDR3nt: TGCAGTGCCAGAATCGGCGGACAGGGCAGCGAGCAGTACTTC; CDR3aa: CSARIGGQGSEQYF
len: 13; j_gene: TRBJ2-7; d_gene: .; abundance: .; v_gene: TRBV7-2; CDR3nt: TGTGCCAGCTCACGACGGGGAACCTACGAGCAGTACTTC; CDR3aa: CASSRRGTYEQYF
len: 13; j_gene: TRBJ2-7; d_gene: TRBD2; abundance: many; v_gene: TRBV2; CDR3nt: TGTGCCAGCAACAAACTAGCGCTGTACGAGCAGTACTTC; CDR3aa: CASNKLALYEQYF
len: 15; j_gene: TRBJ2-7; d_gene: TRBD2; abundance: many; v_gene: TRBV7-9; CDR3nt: TGTGCCAGCAGCCCTAGTCGGGGGGAGATGTACGAGCAGTACTTC; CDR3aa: CASSPSRGEMYEQYF
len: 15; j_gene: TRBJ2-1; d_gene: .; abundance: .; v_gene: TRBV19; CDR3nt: TGTGCCAGTAGCGCAACCTCGGGGTACGGGGATGAGCAGTTCTTC; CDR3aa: CASSATSGYGDEQFF
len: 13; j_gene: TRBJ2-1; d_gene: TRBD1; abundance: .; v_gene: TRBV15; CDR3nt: TGTGCCACCAGCAGCCACAGGGGGGATGAGCAGTTCTTC; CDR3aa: CATSSHRGDEQFF
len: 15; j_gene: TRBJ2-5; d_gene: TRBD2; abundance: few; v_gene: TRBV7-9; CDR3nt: TGTGCCAGCAGCTTGGCCCGGGGGGACGGGGAGACCCAGTACTTC; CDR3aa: CASSLARGDGETQYF
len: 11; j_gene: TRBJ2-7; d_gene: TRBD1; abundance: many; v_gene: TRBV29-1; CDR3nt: TGCAGCGTGGGGACAGGGAACGAGCAGTACTTC; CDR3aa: CSVGTGNEQYF